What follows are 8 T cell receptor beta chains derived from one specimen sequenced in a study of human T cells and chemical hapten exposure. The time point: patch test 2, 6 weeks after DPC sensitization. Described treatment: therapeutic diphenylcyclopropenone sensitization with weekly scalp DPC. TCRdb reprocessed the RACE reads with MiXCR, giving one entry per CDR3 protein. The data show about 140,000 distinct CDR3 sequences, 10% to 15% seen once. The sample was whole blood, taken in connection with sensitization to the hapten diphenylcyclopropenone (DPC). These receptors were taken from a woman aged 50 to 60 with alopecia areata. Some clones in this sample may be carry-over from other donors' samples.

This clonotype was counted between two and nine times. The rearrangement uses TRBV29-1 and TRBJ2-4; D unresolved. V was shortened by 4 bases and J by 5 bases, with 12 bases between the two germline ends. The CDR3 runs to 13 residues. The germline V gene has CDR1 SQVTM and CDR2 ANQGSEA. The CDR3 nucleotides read TGCAGCGTTGTTCCTGGCACGGAAAACATTCAGTACTTC. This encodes CSVVPGTENIQYF.

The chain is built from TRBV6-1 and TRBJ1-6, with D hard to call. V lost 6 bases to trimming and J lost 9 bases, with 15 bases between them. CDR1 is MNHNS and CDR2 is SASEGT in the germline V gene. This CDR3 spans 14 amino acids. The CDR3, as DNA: TGTGCCAGCAGAGAAAGAGGAGCAAGTTCACCCCTCCACTTT. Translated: CASRERGASSPLHF.

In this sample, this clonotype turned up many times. DNA of the CDR3: TGTGCCTGGACTCGGGGGGACGCGGCCTACGAGCAGTACTTC. Amino acids: CAWTRGDAAYEQYF. The rearrangement links TRBV30 to TRBJ2-7; 7 bases fit TRBD2. The J segment lost 2 bases and the V segment lost 4 bases, leaving 8 bases of the junction unmatched. This CDR3 contains 14 residues. The germline gives CDR1 GTSNPN, CDR2 SVGIG (reference sequence).

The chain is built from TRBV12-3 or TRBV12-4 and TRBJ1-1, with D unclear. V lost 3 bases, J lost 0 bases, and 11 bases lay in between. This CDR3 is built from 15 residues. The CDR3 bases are TGTGCCAGCAGTTTGGGCCGGACCATGAACACTGAAGCTTTCTTT. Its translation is CASSLGRTMNTEAFF.

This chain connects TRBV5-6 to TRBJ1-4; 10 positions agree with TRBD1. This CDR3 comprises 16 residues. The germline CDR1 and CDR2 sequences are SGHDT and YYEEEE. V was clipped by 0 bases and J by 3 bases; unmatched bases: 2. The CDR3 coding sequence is TGTGCCAGCAGCTTGGGACAGGGGGCATCTAATGAAAAACTGTTTTTT. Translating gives CASSLGQGASNEKLFF.

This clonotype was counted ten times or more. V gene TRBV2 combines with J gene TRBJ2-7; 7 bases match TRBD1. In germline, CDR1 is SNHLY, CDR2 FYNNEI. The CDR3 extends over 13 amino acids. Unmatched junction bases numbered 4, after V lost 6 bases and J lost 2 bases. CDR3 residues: CASRRQGAYEQYF. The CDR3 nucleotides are TGTGCCAGCAGGAGACAGGGAGCCTACGAGCAGTACTTC. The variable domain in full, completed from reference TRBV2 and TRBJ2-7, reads EPEVTQTPSHQVTQMGQEVILRCVPISNHLYFYWYRQILGQKVEFLVSFYNNEISEKSEIFDDQFSVERPDGSNFTLKIRSTKLEDSAMYFCASRRQGAYEQYFGPGTRLTVT.

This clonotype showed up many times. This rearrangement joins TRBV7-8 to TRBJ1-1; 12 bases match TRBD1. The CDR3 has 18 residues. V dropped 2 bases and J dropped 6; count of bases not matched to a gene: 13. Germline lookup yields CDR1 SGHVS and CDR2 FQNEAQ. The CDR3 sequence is CASSLIPGTGGYAAEAFF. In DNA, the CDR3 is TGTGCCAGCAGCTTAATCCCGGGGACAGGGGGCTACGCGGCTGAAGCTTTCTTT.

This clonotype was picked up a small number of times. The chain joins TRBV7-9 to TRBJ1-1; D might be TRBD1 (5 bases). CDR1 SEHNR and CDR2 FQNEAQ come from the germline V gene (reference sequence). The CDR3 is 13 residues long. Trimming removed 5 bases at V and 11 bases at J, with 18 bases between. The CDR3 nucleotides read TGTGCCAGCAGCCGAGGGGCCCGCGGCGGGGCTTTCTTT. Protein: CASSRGARGGAFF.